Listed here is a single TCR beta chain. Its antigen is currently unknown. Here immunoSEQ multiplex PCR was the method, and the copy in TCRdb shows in-frame clones only, minus some. The sample has 60,000 or so clones, 80% to 90% seen once. V was pared by 0 bases and J by 8 bases, with 12 bases between. CDR1 and CDR2 from the germline V gene are SGHDT and YYEEEE. The CDR3 is 14 amino acids. This sample was taken from a study of Tregs in tolerant kidney transplant recipients. Study-wide findings and caveats: In tolerant patients, donor-specific Tregs outgrew total Tregs, suggesting antigen-driven expansion.

This receptor was taken from a human donor who received a combined kidney and bone marrow transplant. The specimen comprised Tregs from blood, sampled before the transplant. The chain has TRBV5-6 and TRBJ1-3, with D hard to call. CDR3 DNA: TGTGCCAGCAGCTTGGGACCCCTCGGGGACACCATATATTTT. It codes for CASSLGPLGDTIYF. Drawing the rest from reference TRBV5-6 and TRBJ1-3, the complete variable domain is DAGVTQSPTHLIKTRGQQVTLRCSPKSGHDTVSWYQQALGQGPQFIFQYYEEEERQRGNFPDRFSGHQFPNYSSELNVNALLLGDSALYLCASSLGPLGDTIYFGEGSWLTVV.